The 9 T cell receptor beta chains listed next were all sequenced from one sample in a study of T cell responses to AZD1222 COVID-19 vaccine. Clones were read by immunoSEQ multiplex PCR, and TCRdb kept only the in-frame ones, dropping some. The table lists about 140,000 clones, approximately 88% of them singletons. The input for sequencing was peripheral blood, taken on day 0 of AZD1222 vaccination. These receptors were taken from an adult in good health.

The CDR3 DNA reads as TGCGCCAGCAACGCCCAGGATACGCAGTATTTT. Protein: CASNAQDTQYF. J is TRBJ2-3 and V is TRBV5-1, with unresolved D. Looked up from germline, CDR1 is SGHRS and CDR2 is YFSETQ. This CDR3 is built from 11 residues. With 6 bases removed from V and 6 bases from J, the gap between germline ends came to 8 bases.

The rearrangement links TRBV19 to TRBJ1-1; a possible D gene is TRBD1 (5 bases). Germline CDR1 reads LNHDA; CDR2 reads SQIVND (reference sequence). The CDR3 sequence is 12 residues long. Trimming cost V 7 bases and J 1 base, with 7 bases left between them. The chain's CDR3 is CASTTGNTEAFF. The CDR3 DNA follows: TGTGCCAGTACCACAGGGAACACTGAAGCTTTCTTT.

The chain uses TRBV9 and TRBJ2-3; either TRBD1 or TRBD2 may fit D (6 bases each). This CDR3 contains 17 residues. V was clipped by 4 bases and J by 2 bases, with 20 bases between them. Germline V gives CDR1 SGDLS, CDR2 YYNGEE. CDR3 nucleotides: TGTGCCAGCAGCAGACTAGGGGGGACAAGCTACACAGATACGCAGTATTTT. It yields the protein CASSRLGGTSYTDTQYF.

The gene calls are TRBV6-5 and TRBJ2-1, with 11 bases lining up with TRBD2. CDR1 is MNHEY and CDR2 is SVGAGI in the germline V gene. After removal of 5 bases from V and 5 bases from J, the junction contained 5 bases not matched to a gene. This CDR3 contains 15 residues. The DNA of the CDR3 is TGTGCCAGCAGTCCACTAGCGGGAGTTAACAATGAGCAGTTCTTC. Amino acid sequence: CASSPLAGVNNEQFF.

The chain recombines TRBV14 with TRBJ1-2; the D is unclear. The CDR3 sequence is 15 residues long. CDR1 is SGHDN and CDR2 is FVKESK in the germline V gene. With 3 bases removed from V and 7 bases from J, the gap between germline ends came to 18 bases. This CDR3 reads CASSQLSEYRSGYTF. In DNA form, the CDR3 reads TGTGCCAGCAGCCAGCTTTCCGAATATCGCAGTGGCTACACCTTC.

A few counts support this clone. J is TRBJ2-7 and V is TRBV7-6; weak D call: TRBD1 (6 bases). The V gene lost 5 bases and the J gene lost 1 base, with 21 bases spanning the gap. The CDR3 spans 17 residues. The germline V gene encodes CDR1 SGHVS and CDR2 FNYEAQ. The CDR3 DNA reads as TGTGCCAGCAGCCCAATGGGTGGACGAAGGGGGTCCTACGAGCAGTACTTC. Protein sequence: CASSPMGGRRGSYEQYF.

The chain employs TRBV11-2 and TRBJ1-1; D gene ambiguous. V shed 1 base and J shed 7 bases, with 10 bases lying between them. The CDR3 consists of 13 residues. Germline CDR1 is SGHAT and CDR2 is FQNNGV. The DNA for the CDR3 is TGTGCCAGCAGCTTAGGGAGGACCTATGAAGCTTTCTTT. Translation: CASSLGRTYEAFF.

The V and J genes are TRBV5-1 and TRBJ2-1, with D maybe TRBD2 (5 bases). From germline, CDR1 is SGHRS and CDR2 YFSETQ. V shed 4 bases and J shed 5 bases, with 16 bases lying between them. The length of the CDR3 is 15 residues. The CDR3 nucleotides read TGCGCCAGCAGCCCCTCGGTAGGAGGCCACAATGAGCAGTTCTTC. This translates into CASSPSVGGHNEQFF.

This chain joins TRBV7-2 and TRBJ1-6; D perhaps matches TRBD1 (6 bases). This CDR3 is 14 amino acids long. V was cut by 6 bases and J by 7 bases, with 13 bases left in between. Germline CDR1 is SGHTA and CDR2 is FQGNSA. The CDR3 protein is CASRLTGLNSPLHF. CDR3 sequence (DNA): TGTGCCAGCAGATTGACAGGACTAAATTCACCCCTCCACTTT.